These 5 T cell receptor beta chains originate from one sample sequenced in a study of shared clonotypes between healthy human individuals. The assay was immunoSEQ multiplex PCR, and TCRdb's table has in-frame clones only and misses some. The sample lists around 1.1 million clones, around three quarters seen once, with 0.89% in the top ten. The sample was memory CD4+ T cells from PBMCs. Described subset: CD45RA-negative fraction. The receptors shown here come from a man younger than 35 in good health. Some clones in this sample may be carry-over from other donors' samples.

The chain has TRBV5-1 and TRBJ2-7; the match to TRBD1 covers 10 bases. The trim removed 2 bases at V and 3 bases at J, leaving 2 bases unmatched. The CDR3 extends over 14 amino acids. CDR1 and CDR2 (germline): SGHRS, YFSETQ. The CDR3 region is CASSFGQGVYEQYF. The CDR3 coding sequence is TGCGCCAGCAGCTTTGGACAGGGGGTCTACGAGCAGTACTTC.

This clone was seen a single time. CDR3 in amino acids: CASTELGQPQHF. In DNA, the CDR3 is TGTGCCAGCACCGAATTGGGGCAGCCCCAGCATTTT. The V and J genes are TRBV6-1 and TRBJ1-5; D call uncertain. This CDR3 comprises 12 residues. Per the germline V gene, CDR1 is MNHNS and CDR2 is SASEGT. The ends were cut back, 7 bases at V and 7 bases at J, with 11 bases in the middle.

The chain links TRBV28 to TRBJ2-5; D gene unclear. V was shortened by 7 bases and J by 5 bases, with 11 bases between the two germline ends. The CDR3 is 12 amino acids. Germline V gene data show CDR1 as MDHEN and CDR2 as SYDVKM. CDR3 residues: CASMAGRETQYF. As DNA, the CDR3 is TGTGCCAGCATGGCAGGTCGGGAGACCCAGTACTTC.

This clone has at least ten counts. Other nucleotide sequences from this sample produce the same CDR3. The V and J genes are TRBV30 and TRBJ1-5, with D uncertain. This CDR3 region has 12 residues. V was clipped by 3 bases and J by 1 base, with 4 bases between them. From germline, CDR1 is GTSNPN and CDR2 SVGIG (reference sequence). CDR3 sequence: CAWSGSNQPQHF. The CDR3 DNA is TGTGCCTGGAGCGGAAGCAATCAGCCCCAGCATTTT.

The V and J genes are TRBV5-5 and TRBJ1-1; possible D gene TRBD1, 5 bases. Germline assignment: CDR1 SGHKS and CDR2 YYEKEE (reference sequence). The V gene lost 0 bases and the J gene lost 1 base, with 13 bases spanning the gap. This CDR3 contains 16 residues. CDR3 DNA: TGTGCCAGCAGCTTGGCCCTGGTTGGGGCGAACACTGAAGCTTTCTTT. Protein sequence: CASSLALVGANTEAFF.